The T cell receptor (beta chain) under discussion was sequenced for a study of long-term antiretroviral therapy in people with HIV. Study-wide findings and caveats: Patients on ART gained diversity, which nonetheless stayed below transplant donor controls. Clonotypes expanded prior to ART showed repertoire dominance at all sampled time points.

About this clone: What it binds is not known.

Survey-level resolution applied to immunoSEQ assay v3.0. Profiling relied on immunoSEQ multiplex PCR, and the TCRdb table lists in-frame clones only, not all of them. The table has roughly 28,000 clones, roughly 96% seen once. Germline CDR1 SQVTM, CDR2 ANQGSEA. With 6 bases removed from V and 2 bases from J, the gap between germline ends came to 7 bases. The CDR3 has 11 amino acids. This material consisted of unsorted PBMCs, taken around 6 years after starting antiretroviral therapy. This TCR derives from a man younger than 40 with HIV. The gene calls are TRBV29-1 and TRBJ2-5, with D perhaps matching TRBD1 (6 bases). The CDR3 protein is CSVGQQETQYF. The CDR3 DNA reads as TGCAGCGTCGGACAGCAAGAGACCCAGTACTTC.